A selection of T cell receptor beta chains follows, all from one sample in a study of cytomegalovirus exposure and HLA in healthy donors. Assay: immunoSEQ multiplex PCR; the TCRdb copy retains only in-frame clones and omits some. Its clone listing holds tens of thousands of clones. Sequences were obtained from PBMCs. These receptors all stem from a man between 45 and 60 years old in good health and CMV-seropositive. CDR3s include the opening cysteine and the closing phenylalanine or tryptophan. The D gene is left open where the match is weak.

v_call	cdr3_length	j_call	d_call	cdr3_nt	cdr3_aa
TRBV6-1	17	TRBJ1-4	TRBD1	TGTGCCAGCAGTGAAGACAGGGGCGGCCTCGGTAATGAAAAACTGTTTTTT	CASSEDRGGLGNEKLFF
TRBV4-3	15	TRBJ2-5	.	TGCGCCAGCAGCCAAGATTTTGGACTTTTAGAGACCCAGTACTTC	CASSQDFGLLETQYF
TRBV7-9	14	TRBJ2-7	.	TGTGCCAGCAGCTTAGGGTGGAGCTCCTACGAGCAGTACTTC	CASSLGWSSYEQYF
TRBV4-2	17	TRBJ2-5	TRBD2	TGTGCCAGCAGCACAGGTCGGGGGAGGGCCTTTTGGGAGACCCAGTACTTC	CASSTGRGRAFWETQYF
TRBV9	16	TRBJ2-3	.	TGTGCCAGCAGCGTGGGCAGTCAAAGAACTACAGGTACGCAGTATTTT	CASSVGSQRTTGTQYF
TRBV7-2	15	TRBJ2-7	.	TGTGCCAGCAGCTCAGGGGGGATTTTTACCTACGAGCAGTACTTC	CASSSGGIFTYEQYF
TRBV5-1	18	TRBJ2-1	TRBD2	TGCGCCAGCAGCTTGGTCAGTAGCGGGAGGGTCTCCTACAATGAGCAGTTCTTC	CASSLVSSGRVSYNEQFF
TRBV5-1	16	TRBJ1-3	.	TGCGCCAGCAGCTTGGATTCTACAGGGTCTGGAAACACCATATATTTT	CASSLDSTGSGNTIYF
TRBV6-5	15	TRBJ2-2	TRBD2	TGTGCCAGCATGGGACTAGCGGGAGCCCACGGGGAGCTGTTTTTT	CASMGLAGAHGELFF
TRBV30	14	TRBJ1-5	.	TGTGCCTGGAGTCGGAGGGTGGGCAATCAGCCCCAGCATTTT	CAWSRRVGNQPQHF
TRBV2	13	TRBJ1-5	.	TGTGCCAACCGAGGAGGGGACGGTCAGCCCCAGCATTTT	CANRGGDGQPQHF
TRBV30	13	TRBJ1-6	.	TGTGCCTGGGAACAGGGTTTGGGATCACCCCTCCACTTT	CAWEQGLGSPLHF
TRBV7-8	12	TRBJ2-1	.	TGTGCCAGCAGCCCCGTAGGGGATGAGCAGTTCTTC	CASSPVGDEQFF
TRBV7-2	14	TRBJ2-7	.	TGTGCCAGCAGCTTCGGGACTTCAAGCTACGAGCAGTACTTC	CASSFGTSSYEQYF
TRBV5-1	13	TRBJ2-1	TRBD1	TGCGCCAGCGGGACAGGAGGGATCAATGAGCAGTTCTTC	CASGTGGINEQFF
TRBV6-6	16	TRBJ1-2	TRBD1	TGTGCCAGCAGTTCTCCGGGACAGGGAGCTAACTATGGCTACACCTTC	CASSSPGQGANYGYTF
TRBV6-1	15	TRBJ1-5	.	TGTGCCAGCGGCCTGGACAGCCGGCGCAATCAGCCCCAGCATTTT	CASGLDSRRNQPQHF
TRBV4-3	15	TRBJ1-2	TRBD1	TGCGCCAGCAGCCAAGAAAGGGACAGCTTCTATGGCTACACCTTC	CASSQERDSFYGYTF
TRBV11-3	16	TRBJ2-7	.	TGTGCCAGCAGCCTAGCTTTTTGGGCTCGCTCCTACGAGCAGTACTTC	CASSLAFWARSYEQYF
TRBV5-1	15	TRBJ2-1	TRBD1	TGCGCCAGCAACTGGAGGGACAGGGGCAGCAATGAGCAGTTCTTC	CASNWRDRGSNEQFF
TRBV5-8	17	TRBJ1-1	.	TGTGCCAGCAGCTTGTGGGAAGGGGTTCTCATGAACACTGAAGCTTTCTTT	CASSLWEGVLMNTEAFF
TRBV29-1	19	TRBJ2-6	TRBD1	TGCAGCGTCTCAGTCAGAGGTGGGACAGCGAACTCTGGGGCCAACGTCCTGACTTTC	CSVSVRGGTANSGANVLTF
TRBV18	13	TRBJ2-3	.	TGTGCCAGCTCACCATCCCACACAGATACGCAGTATTTT	CASSPSHTDTQYF
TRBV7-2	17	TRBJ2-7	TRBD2	TGTGCCAGCAGCTTATGGCTAGCGGGAGGGGGGGCCTACGAGCAGTACTTC	CASSLWLAGGGAYEQYF
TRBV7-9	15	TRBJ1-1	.	TGTGCCAGCAAGGAACGTGGAGTCCCGAACACTGAAGCTTTCTTT	CASKERGVPNTEAFF
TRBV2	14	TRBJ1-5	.	TGTGCCAGCAGTGAGTACAGGGTGGAACTGCCCCAGCATTTT	CASSEYRVELPQHF
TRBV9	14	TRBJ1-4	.	TGTGCCAGCAGCGCTCATCGTGGAGATGAAAAACTGTTTTTT	CASSAHRGDEKLFF
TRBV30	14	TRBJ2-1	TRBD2	TGTGCCTGGAGATCTAGCGGCCCCTACAATGAGCAGTTCTTC	CAWRSSGPYNEQFF
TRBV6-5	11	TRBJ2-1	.	TGTGCCAGCAGTTACTCGAGAGAGCAGTTCTTC	CASSYSREQFF
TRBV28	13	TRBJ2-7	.	TGTGCCAGCAGTCTTAGACAGACCTACGAGCAGTACTTC	CASSLRQTYEQYF
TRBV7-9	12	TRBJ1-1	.	TGTGCCAGCAGCTTAACAACCACTGAAGCTTTCTTT	CASSLTTTEAFF
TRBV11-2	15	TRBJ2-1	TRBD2	TGTGCCAGCAGCCTCGGACTAGCGGGAGGGCATGAGCAGTTCTTC	CASSLGLAGGHEQFF
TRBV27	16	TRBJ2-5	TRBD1	TGTGCCAGCAGTTTAAATTCGTGGGGACAGCAAGAGACCCAGTACTTC	CASSLNSWGQQETQYF